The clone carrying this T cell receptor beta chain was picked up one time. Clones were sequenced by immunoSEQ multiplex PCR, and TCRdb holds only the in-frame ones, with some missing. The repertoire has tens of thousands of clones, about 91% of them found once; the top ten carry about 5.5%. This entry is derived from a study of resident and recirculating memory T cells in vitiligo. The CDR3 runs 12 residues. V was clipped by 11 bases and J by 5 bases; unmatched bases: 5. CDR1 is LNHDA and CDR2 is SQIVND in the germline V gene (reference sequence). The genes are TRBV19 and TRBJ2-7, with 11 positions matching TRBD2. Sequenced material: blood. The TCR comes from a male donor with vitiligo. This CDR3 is CASRTSGHEQYF. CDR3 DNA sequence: TGTGCCTCCAGGACTAGCGGGCACGAGCAGTACTTC.